The clone carrying this TCR beta chain was seen ten or more times. The data were taken from a study of T cell repertoires in cytomegalovirus infection. In the study overall: Public TCR beta signature analysis indicated the presence of both CMV infection and matching HLA type.

Via MiXCR, TCRdb re-called the reads, giving one row per CDR3 protein. The sample lists 480,000 or so distinct CDR3 sequences; around 10% were seen once. The receptor comes from a human donor in good health (CMV status not recorded). Some clones in this sample may be carry-over from other donors' samples. The sample comprised PBMCs.

The DNA for the CDR3 is TGTGCCAGCCGACCCAGCGGGGGGACAGTCCCTCCCGATACGCAGTATTTT. Translating gives CASRPSGGTVPPDTQYF. V and J are TRBV12-3 or TRBV12-4 and TRBJ2-3; 9 positions agree with TRBD2. Trimming removed 8 bases from V and 6 bases from J; junction bases left unmatched: 18. The CDR3 contains 17 residues.